One and the same sample provided the 29 T cell receptor beta chains below, sequenced in a study of response to subunit inactivated influenza vaccine. Via MiXCR, TCRdb re-called the RT-PCR reads, giving one row per CDR3 protein. Among 530,000 or so distinct CDR3 sequences, 14% were seen once, and the ten largest hold roughly 11%. The source material was PBMCs from blood, sampled 11 to 12 days after vaccination. These receptors originate from a man aged 45-65 years who received an inactivated influenza vaccine.

The chain joins TRBV7-9 to TRBJ1-1; D might be TRBD1 (5 bases). The CDR3 runs 13 residues. The germline V gene has CDR1 SEHNR and CDR2 FQNEAQ (reference sequence). Trimming stripped 4 bases from V and 7 bases from J, with 13 bases between. CDR3 amino acids: CASSSPAGVEAFF. The CDR3 coding sequence is TGTGCCAGCAGCTCCCCTGCGGGGGTTGAAGCTTTCTTT.

The chain employs TRBV2 and TRBJ1-6; D unresolved. Germline CDR1 reads SNHLY; CDR2 reads FYNNEI. The CDR3 covers 15 residues. Between the trimmed V and J ends, which lost 5 bases and 9 bases, there was a span of 17 bases. The CDR3 is CASSRTDPWGSPLHF. CDR3 DNA: TGTGCCAGCAGTCGAACGGACCCCTGGGGTTCACCCCTCCACTTT.

This clonotype was found many times. This sequence joins TRBV4-3 and TRBJ2-1; 10 positions agree with TRBD1. The CDR3 runs to 17 residues. V lost 3 bases and J lost 6; bases outside the gene matches: 11. The germline V gene encodes CDR1 LGHNA and CDR2 YSLEER. This chain's CDR3 is CASSQAPGTGAFNEQFF. The CDR3 nucleotides are TGCGCCAGCAGCCAGGCCCCCGGGACAGGGGCCTTCAATGAGCAGTTCTTC.

V and J are TRBV4-3 and TRBJ2-5, with 9 nucleotides matching TRBD2. The germline V gene has CDR1 LGHNA and CDR2 YSLEER. J gave up 5 bases and V 0 bases, and 7 bases lay outside the gene matches. This CDR3 contains 16 residues. The CDR3: CASSQDWRGGQETQYF. In DNA, the CDR3 is TGCGCCAGCAGCCAAGATTGGCGGGGGGGCCAGGAGACCCAGTACTTC.

CDR3 bases: TGCGCCAGCAGCCAGGGACGGACGAACACCGGGGAGCTGTTTTTT. This translates into CASSQGRTNTGELFF. The chain carries TRBV4-1 and TRBJ2-2; perhaps D is TRBD1 or TRBD2 (5 bases each). Germline CDR1 reads MGHRA; CDR2 reads YSYEKL. The V end lost 3 bases, the J end lost 0 bases, and 8 bases lay between the germline ends. The CDR3 sequence is 15 residues long.

V usage is TRBV5-1 and J usage is TRBJ1-1; 7 bases agree with TRBD1. The germline gives CDR1 SGHRS, CDR2 YFSETQ. The ends lost 2 bases at V and 6 bases at J; junction bases unmatched: 7. The CDR3 runs to 14 residues. CDR3 residues: CASSFGQEGSEAFF. The CDR3 DNA sequence: TGCGCCAGCAGCTTCGGACAGGAAGGATCTGAAGCTTTCTTT.

At least ten counts were recorded for this clonotype. The chain is built from TRBV20-1 and TRBJ2-5; 7 bases are shared with TRBD1. J was trimmed by 4 bases and V by 6 bases; bases with no gene match: 11. Germline V gene data show CDR1 as DFQATT and CDR2 as SNEGSKA (reference sequence). The CDR3 has 14 residues. The CDR3 nucleotides read TGCAGTGCCAAAAGGGGGCGGCGTGGAGAGACCCAGTACTTC. Translating gives CSAKRGRRGETQYF.

The DNA of the CDR3 is TGCGCCAGCAGCCGGACTAGCGGAATCCTTTACTACAATGAGCAGTTCTTC. It encodes CASSRTSGILYYNEQFF. The chain links TRBV5-1 to TRBJ2-1, with 10 bases that match TRBD2. The CDR3 has 17 amino acids. The V gene end was trimmed by 4 bases and the J gene end by 3 bases; junction bases not matched to a gene: 10. Germline CDR1 and CDR2: SGHRS and YFSETQ.

V gene TRBV7-9 combines with J gene TRBJ2-5, with 7 positions matching TRBD1. V shed 0 bases and J 13 bases; nucleotides not matched to a gene: 11. Germline lookup yields CDR1 SEHNR and CDR2 FQNEAQ (reference sequence). This CDR3 has 14 residues. This CDR3 reads CASSLAGTALITYF. For the CDR3, the DNA is TGTGCCAGCAGCTTAGCCGGGACAGCCCTGATCACGTACTTC.

This chain uses TRBV7-6 with TRBJ2-7; the D gene is possibly TRBD1 (5 bases). The CDR3 is made up of 13 amino acids. The V gene's germline CDR1 is SGHVS and CDR2 FNYEAQ. V was trimmed by 6 bases and J by 12 bases, leaving 21 bases between them. This chain's CDR3 is CASRLRYRWPPYF. The DNA for the CDR3 is TGTGCCAGCAGACTGAGATACAGGTGGCCTCCGTACTTC.

The chain couples TRBV24-1 to TRBJ1-2; D is unclear. From germline, CDR1 is KGHDR and CDR2 SFDVKD. The length of the CDR3 is 14 residues. Trimming cost V 3 bases and J 4 bases, with 11 bases left between them. DNA of the CDR3: TGTGCCACCAGTGATCCGACAACGGGCTATGGCTACACCTTC. Translation gives CATSDPTTGYGYTF.

The table lists this clonotype with a few counts. V and J are TRBV4-3 and TRBJ2-1; TRBD2 is a possible D gene (6 bases). The germline V gene has CDR1 LGHNA and CDR2 YSLEER. Trimming shortened V by 4 bases and J by 7 bases, and 23 bases separated the two germline ends. CDR3 length: 17 amino acids. The CDR3 bases are TGCGCCAGCAGCCCAGAGGGAGTCGGGAGAATAGGGAATGAGCAGTTCTTC. Translating it yields CASSPEGVGRIGNEQFF.

This clonotype turned up a few times. The chain carries TRBV27 and TRBJ2-2; 11 bases match TRBD2. Germline loops: CDR1 MNHEY, CDR2 SMNVEV (reference sequence). This CDR3 has 18 amino acids. The V segment lost 5 bases and the J segment 0 bases; nucleotides outside the gene matches: 8. The CDR3 spells CASSVRKLAGANTGELFF. In DNA, the CDR3 is TGTGCCAGCAGTGTCCGCAAACTAGCGGGGGCGAACACCGGGGAGCTGTTTTTT.

This rearrangement joins TRBV18 to TRBJ2-1; 7 nucleotides match TRBD1. The V segment lost 2 bases and the J segment 7 bases; nucleotides outside the gene matches: 14. CDR1 and CDR2 from the germline V gene are KGHSH and LQKENI. The CDR3 is made up of 17 amino acids. CDR3 sequence: CASSPYNGEGARNEQFF. For the CDR3, the DNA is TGTGCCAGCTCACCATATAATGGCGAGGGGGCGCGGAATGAGCAGTTCTTC.

This clonotype has a handful of counts. This chain uses TRBV11-2 with TRBJ2-1, with TRBD2 matching over 13 bases. V was clipped by 5 bases and J by 9 bases; unmatched bases: 7. Per the germline V gene, CDR1 is SGHAT and CDR2 is FQNNGV. This CDR3 has 15 amino acids. Here the CDR3 reads CASSLGLAGMVEQFF. The CDR3 DNA reads as TGTGCCAGCAGCCTGGGACTAGCGGGAATGGTTGAGCAGTTCTTC.

A few counts support this clonotype. The gene calls are TRBV28 and TRBJ2-2; 8 bases align to TRBD1. The CDR3 totals 15 residues. Germline V CDR1 and CDR2: MDHEN, SYDVKM. With 6 bases clipped from V and 4 bases from J, the junction kept 7 bases outside the gene matches. CDR3 DNA sequence: TGTGCCAGCAGCCGCAGGACAGGGACCACCGGGGAGCTGTTTTTT. This gives the protein CASSRRTGTTGELFF.

In this sample, this clonotype turned up a few times. The chain has TRBV28 and TRBJ2-7; no clear D gene. CDR1 is MDHEN and CDR2 is SYDVKM in the germline V gene. With 5 bases removed from V and 0 bases from J, the gap between germline ends came to 14 bases. The CDR3 runs 15 residues. The CDR3 DNA follows: TGTGCCAGCAGTCCCTCCAAGGTTAGCTCCTACGAGCAGTACTTC. It translates to CASSPSKVSSYEQYF.

The rearrangement uses TRBV29-1 and TRBJ2-1; D unclear. The germline CDR1 and CDR2 sequences are SQVTM and ANQGSEA. V dropped 4 bases and J dropped 0 bases, with 7 bases sitting between them. The CDR3 is 13 residues long. The CDR3 loop is CSVVRSSYNEQFF. DNA for the CDR3: TGCAGCGTTGTAAGGAGCTCCTACAATGAGCAGTTCTTC.

The table lists this clonotype with a few counts. V is TRBV20-1 and J is TRBJ2-1; D not resolved. The CDR3 totals 12 residues. Germline V gives CDR1 DFQATT, CDR2 SNEGSKA (reference sequence). The V gene lost 3 bases and the J gene lost 7 bases, with 10 bases spanning the gap. CDR3 sequence: CSASENGNEQFF. The CDR3 nucleotides are TGCAGTGCTAGCGAGAATGGTAATGAGCAGTTCTTC.

This rearrangement joins TRBV2 to TRBJ2-1, with TRBD2 matching over 11 bases. The V and J ends lost 5 bases and 7 bases, in that order; junction bases with no gene match: 7. The CDR3 totals 15 residues. Germline V CDR1 and CDR2: SNHLY, FYNNEI. The CDR3 nucleotides are TGTGCCAGCAGTAAAAGGACTAGCGGGTTTAATGAGCAGTTCTTC. The encoded protein is CASSKRTSGFNEQFF.

In its sample, this clonotype was seen a few times. The chain couples TRBV6-2 or TRBV6-3 to TRBJ2-1, with 8 bases lining up with TRBD1. Germline V CDR1 and CDR2: MNHEY, SVGEGT. After removal of 0 bases from V and 2 bases from J, the junction contained 0 bases not matched to a gene. This CDR3 contains 15 residues. The CDR3 protein is CASSYSGQAYNEQFF. CDR3 nucleotides: TGTGCCAGCAGTTACTCGGGACAGGCCTACAATGAGCAGTTCTTC.

The CDR3 loop is CASSYSLGTDTQYF. The CDR3 nucleotides are TGTGCCAGCAGTTACTCCTTGGGGACAGATACGCAGTATTTT. V and J are TRBV6-2 or TRBV6-3 and TRBJ2-3; D gene ambiguous. Germline V gene sequence: CDR1 MNHEY, CDR2 SVGEGT. The CDR3 extends over 14 amino acids. V was cut by 0 bases and J by 3 bases, with 7 bases left in between.

At least ten counts were recorded for this clonotype. The rearrangement uses TRBV11-2 and TRBJ1-1, with 8 positions matching TRBD1. The CDR3 consists of 16 residues. Germline V gene lookup returns CDR1 SGHAT and CDR2 FQNNGV. Trimming cost V 4 bases and J 4 bases; bases outside gene matches: 11. DNA for the CDR3: TGTGCCAGCAGCTCCCTGGACAGGGTAGTGTTCACTGAAGCTTTCTTT. It translates to CASSSLDRVVFTEAFF.

This clonotype was found many times. The rearrangement links TRBV5-1 to TRBJ2-2; D perhaps matches TRBD1 (6 bases). Germline assignment: CDR1 SGHRS and CDR2 YFSETQ. V lost 4 bases and J lost 3, with 13 bases in between. The CDR3 contains 15 residues. The CDR3 DNA follows: TGCGCCAGCAGCCCCTGGACAGAACACACCGGGGAGCTGTTTTTT. The encoded protein is CASSPWTEHTGELFF.

This clonotype was counted ten times or more. The chain links TRBV12-3 or TRBV12-4 to TRBJ2-7; D might be TRBD1 (5 bases). V was trimmed by 6 bases and J by 1 base, leaving 13 bases between them. The CDR3 consists of 14 residues. Written as DNA, the CDR3 is TGTGCCAGCAGGCCGGACATGGTGTCCTACGAGCAGTACTTC. This codes for CASRPDMVSYEQYF.

The rearrangement joins TRBV5-1 to TRBJ1-1; D gene ambiguous. Germline V gene sequence: CDR1 SGHRS, CDR2 YFSETQ. Deletions cut 0 bases from V and 1 base from J, with 10 bases between. The CDR3 runs to 15 residues. This chain's CDR3 is CASSLGGIGNTEAFF. In DNA form, the CDR3 reads TGCGCCAGCAGCTTGGGTGGTATCGGGAACACTGAAGCTTTCTTT.

This sequence joins TRBV11-2 and TRBJ2-3; no clear D. The CDR3 runs to 13 residues. CDR1 and CDR2 from the germline V gene are SGHAT and FQNNGV. V was clipped by 1 base and J by 7 bases, with 9 bases between them. DNA for the CDR3: TGTGCCAGCAGCTTAGGCGTGGCCTATACGCAGTATTTT. As protein: CASSLGVAYTQYF.

The chain links TRBV20-1 to TRBJ2-7, with TRBD2 matching 8 bases. Germline CDR1 is DFQATT and CDR2 is SNEGSKA (reference sequence). J gave up 3 bases and V 1 base, and 2 bases lay outside the gene matches. The CDR3 runs 13 residues. CDR3 coding DNA: TGCAGTGCTAGAGTCCGGGGGGGCTACGAGCAGTACTTC. Protein: CSARVRGGYEQYF.

This clonotype was picked up a small number of times. This sequence joins TRBV12-3 or TRBV12-4 and TRBJ2-3, with a tentative D call TRBD2 (6 bases). This CDR3 has 14 amino acids. Trimming stripped 5 bases from V and 1 base from J, with 10 bases between. CDR3 region: CASSRWGGTDTQYF. CDR3 nucleotides: TGTGCCAGCAGTCGGTGGGGGGGCACAGATACGCAGTATTTT.